The 26 T cell receptor beta chains reported below all come from one sample, sequenced in a study of glioma-infiltrating T cells after dendritic cell vaccination. This table comes from immunoSEQ multiplex PCR, and its TCRdb copy is limited to in-frame clones, with some not included. The sample has tens of thousands of clones; approximately 91% are singletons. Sequenced here: blood, sampled before dendritic cell vaccination. The receptors originated from a human donor with glioblastoma.

The rearrangement uses TRBV11-2 and TRBJ1-3, with 10 positions matching TRBD1. Germline CDR1 reads SGHAT; CDR2 reads FQNNGV. The CDR3 runs 18 residues. V was clipped by 0 bases and J by 0 bases; unmatched bases: 5. In nucleotides, the CDR3 is TGTGCCAGCAGCTTAGATGGGACAGGGGTCGGCTCTGGAAACACCATATATTTT. Protein product: CASSLDGTGVGSGNTIYF.

The chain joins TRBV2 to TRBJ1-5, with 9 nucleotides matching TRBD1. Germline assignment: CDR1 SNHLY and CDR2 FYNNEI. The CDR3 runs 15 residues. With 5 bases clipped from V and 1 base from J, the junction kept 3 bases outside the gene matches. CDR3 amino acids: CASSTDRGSNQPQHF. The CDR3 coding sequence is TGTGCCAGCAGTACAGACAGGGGGAGCAATCAGCCCCAGCATTTT.

The rearrangement uses TRBV5-1 and TRBJ1-1; D not certain. V lost 1 base and J 0 bases, leaving 10 bases between the germline ends. There are 15 residues in the CDR3. Germline CDR1 SGHRS, CDR2 YFSETQ. The CDR3 sequence is CASSLQAQMNTEAFF. CDR3 nucleotides: TGCGCCAGCAGCTTGCAGGCCCAAATGAACACTGAAGCTTTCTTT.

For this clone: The same CDR3 is also encoded by other DNA sequences in this sample. The V call is TRBV11-2, the J call TRBJ1-6; TRBD1 aligns across 7 bases. Germline CDR1 SGHAT, CDR2 FQNNGV. V dropped 4 bases and J dropped 1; count of bases not matched to a gene: 1. The CDR3 length is 15 residues. The CDR3, as DNA: TGTGCCAGCAGCTCACAGGGGTCCTATAATTCACCCCTCCACTTT. Protein sequence: CASSSQGSYNSPLHF.

V is TRBV5-1 and J is TRBJ2-4, with a tentative D call TRBD1 (5 bases). This CDR3 comprises 19 residues. Germline CDR1 reads SGHRS; CDR2 reads YFSETQ. V was cut by 3 bases and J by 3 bases, with 25 bases left in between. The CDR3: CASSSAGSRKRVDKNIQYF. DNA for the CDR3: TGCGCCAGCAGCTCCGCAGGGTCGCGAAAAAGGGTGGACAAAAACATTCAGTACTTC.

The chain links TRBV6-6 to TRBJ2-6; 10 bases agree with TRBD1. This CDR3 has 16 amino acids. With V trimmed by 6 bases and J by 3 bases, 5 bases remained unmatched. The germline gives CDR1 MNHNY, CDR2 SVGAGI (reference sequence). The CDR3 nucleotides read TGTGCCAGCAGCCGACAGGGGGCAGGTGGGGCCAACGTCCTGACTTTC. This encodes CASSRQGAGGANVLTF.

The J gene is TRBJ2-7, the V gene TRBV6-5; TRBD1 matches at 9 bases. The CDR3 has 15 residues. The junction had 9 bases not matched to a gene; V was cut back by 5 bases and J by 4 bases. The V gene's germline CDR1 is MNHEY and CDR2 SVGAGI. CDR3 sequence reads: CASSGGQGLRYEQYF. CDR3 bases: TGTGCCAGCAGTGGCGGACAGGGGTTAAGGTACGAGCAGTACTTC.

CDR3 sequence reads: CASSWDSYTGELFF. DNA for the CDR3: TGTGCCAGCAGCTGGGACAGTTACACCGGGGAGCTGTTTTTT. This chain joins TRBV2 and TRBJ2-2; TRBD1 matches at 7 bases. There are 14 residues in the CDR3. Germline V gene sequence: CDR1 SNHLY, CDR2 FYNNEI. V was clipped by 6 bases and J by 3 bases; unmatched bases: 4.

The V and J genes are TRBV9 and TRBJ2-3; 7 nucleotides agree with TRBD1. Germline V gene data show CDR1 as SGDLS and CDR2 as YYNGEE. The CDR3 extends over 12 amino acids. With 4 bases clipped from V and 5 bases from J, the junction kept 1 base outside the gene matches. Here the CDR3 reads CASSRGQDTQYF. In DNA form, the CDR3 reads TGTGCCAGCAGCAGGGGGCAAGATACGCAGTATTTT.

The CDR3 loop reads CASSPGHGETQYF. The CDR3 region has the DNA TGTGCCAGCAGCCCCGGACACGGAGAGACCCAGTACTTC. The chain uses TRBV13 and TRBJ2-5; a weak D match, TRBD1 (5 bases). Trimming left V 5 bases short and J 4 bases short, with 11 bases between. The CDR3 length is 13 residues. Germline loops: CDR1 PRHDT, CDR2 FYEKMQ (reference sequence).

This chain connects TRBV18 to TRBJ2-3; D is perhaps TRBD1 (5 bases). CDR1 is KGHSH, CDR2 LQKENI, per germline. CDR3 length: 16 residues. Trimming cost V 6 bases and J 2 bases, with 18 bases left between them. The CDR3 coding sequence is TGTGCCAGCTCCGTCCGGCAGGGAACTTTCACAGATACGCAGTATTTT. Amino acids: CASSVRQGTFTDTQYF.

This clone was detected a few times. The genes are TRBV19 and TRBJ1-4; D uncertain. V was cut by 3 bases and J by 7 bases, with 9 bases left in between. CDR1 LNHDA and CDR2 SQIVND come from the germline V gene (reference sequence). There are 13 residues in the CDR3. In nucleotides, the CDR3 is TGTGCCAGTAGTATGTCCCGCAGTGAAAAACTGTTTTTT. Its translation is CASSMSRSEKLFF. The full variable domain, rest sourced from reference TRBV19 and TRBJ1-4, is DGGITQSPKYLFRKEGQNVTLSCEQNLNHDAMYWYRQDPGQGLRLIYYSQIVNDFQKGDIAEGYSVSREKKESFPLTVTSAQKNPTAFYLCASSMSRSEKLFFGSGTQLSVL.

V gene TRBV7-9 combines with J gene TRBJ2-2; no clear D gene. Germline lookup yields CDR1 SEHNR and CDR2 FQNEAQ (reference sequence). This CDR3 has 14 amino acids. V gave up 7 bases and J gave up 2 bases, with 11 bases separating them. The CDR3, as DNA: TGTGCCAGCACCGAGCTGACTAACACCGGGGAGCTGTTTTTT. Translation: CASTELTNTGELFF.

This clone was counted a single time. This chain joins TRBV18 and TRBJ2-3; TRBD2 aligns across 10 bases. V shed 2 bases and J 5 bases; nucleotides not matched to a gene: 7. This CDR3 has 16 amino acids. Germline V gene sequence: CDR1 KGHSH, CDR2 LQKENI. The CDR3 sequence is CASSPGLAGDRDTQYF. The CDR3, as DNA: TGTGCCAGCTCACCAGGTCTAGCGGGGGACAGAGATACGCAGTATTTT.

The chain uses TRBV7-8 and TRBJ2-7, with D possibly being TRBD2 (6 bases). The ends were cut back, 2 bases at V and 3 bases at J, with 14 bases in the middle. Looked up from germline, CDR1 is SGHVS and CDR2 is FQNEAQ. The CDR3 spans 15 residues. In DNA, the CDR3 is TGTGCCAGCAGCTTAATCGGCGGGGAGCACTACGAGCAGTACTTC. It codes for CASSLIGGEHYEQYF. Full variable domain (remainder filled in from reference TRBV7-8 and TRBJ2-7): GAGVSQSPRYKVAKRGQDVALRCDPISGHVSLFWYQQALGQGPEFLTYFQNEAQLDKSGLPSDRFFAERPEGSVSTLKIQRTQQEDSAVYLCASSLIGGEHYEQYFGPGTRLTVT.

CDR3 amino acids: CASMGQGQKLFF. CDR3 sequence (DNA): TGTGCCAGCATGGGACAGGGTCAAAAACTGTTTTTT. This chain links TRBV2 with TRBJ1-4; the match to TRBD1 covers 9 bases. The CDR3 sequence is 12 residues long. The ends lost 7 bases at V and 9 bases at J; junction bases unmatched: 3. Germline CDR1 reads SNHLY; CDR2 reads FYNNEI.

The V gene is TRBV14, the J gene TRBJ2-7, with 9 bases that match TRBD2. The CDR3 is 16 residues long. After removal of 0 bases from V and 4 bases from J, the junction contained 7 bases not matched to a gene. Per the germline V gene, CDR1 is SGHDN and CDR2 is FVKESK. The CDR3 nucleotides are TGTGCCAGCAGCCAAGAGGGTAGCGGGGGCAGTTACGAGCAGTACTTC. This gives the protein CASSQEGSGGSYEQYF.

Note on this clone: This sample also contains other DNA sequences that code for the same CDR3. This chain joins TRBV7-2 and TRBJ1-6; 7 bases match TRBD1. The V gene end was trimmed by 5 bases and the J gene end by 13 bases; junction bases not matched to a gene: 20. The CDR3 has 17 residues. The germline CDR1 and CDR2 sequences are SGHTA and FQGNSA. CDR3 coding DNA: TGTGCCAGCAGCGGCCCCCGCAGGACAGGTGGCCGTTCCCCCCTCCACTTT. Its protein is CASSGPRRTGGRSPLHF.

This clone is a singleton in its sample. This chain uses TRBV5-6 with TRBJ2-7, with TRBD2 matching 7 bases. Per the germline V gene, CDR1 is SGHDT and CDR2 is YYEEEE. V shed 4 bases, J shed 6 bases, and the junction held 7 bases outside the gene matches. The CDR3 spans 13 residues. CDR3 sequence: CASSLVGGAEQYF. The CDR3 DNA sequence: TGTGCCAGCAGCCTCGTGGGAGGGGCCGAGCAGTACTTC.

The genes are TRBV6-5 and TRBJ1-5; a weak D match, TRBD1 (5 bases). Trimming pared 7 bases from V and 3 bases from J, leaving 16 bases between. Germline CDR1 is MNHEY and CDR2 is SVGAGI. CDR3 length: 15 residues. The CDR3 bases are TGTGCCAGCAATGTGGTACAGGCGAACAATCAGCCCCAGCATTTT. Residues: CASNVVQANNQPQHF.

V gene TRBV6-1 combines with J gene TRBJ1-5; no firm D call. V was clipped by 3 bases and J by 1 base, with 10 bases between them. Germline CDR1 and CDR2: MNHNS and SASEGT. There are 15 residues in the CDR3. Here the CDR3 reads CASSDLPGSNQPQHF. For the CDR3, the DNA is TGTGCCAGCAGTGATCTCCCGGGGAGCAATCAGCCCCAGCATTTT.

The chain recombines TRBV2 with TRBJ1-2, with unresolved D. V lost 1 base and J 2 bases, leaving 11 bases between the germline ends. Germline V CDR1 and CDR2: SNHLY, FYNNEI. The CDR3 runs to 15 residues. The CDR3: CASSEGRRSNYGYTF. The CDR3 bases are TGTGCCAGCAGTGAAGGGAGGCGATCAAACTATGGCTACACCTTC.

The chain has TRBV2 and TRBJ1-1; the D gene is possibly TRBD1 (6 bases). The CDR3 contains 13 residues. V lost 4 bases, J lost 1 base, and 7 bases lay in between. CDR1 SNHLY and CDR2 FYNNEI come from the germline V gene. CDR3 bases: TGTGCCAGCAGTGCAGGGGCGAACACTGAAGCTTTCTTT. This codes for CASSAGANTEAFF.

This clone is a singleton in its sample. This chain connects TRBV6-6 to TRBJ1-2; D is unclear. The germline V gene has CDR1 MNHNY and CDR2 SVGAGI (reference sequence). Trimming shortened V by 0 bases and J by 4 bases, and 9 bases separated the two germline ends. The length of the CDR3 is 14 residues. The CDR3 spells CASSYSARGYGYTF. The CDR3 bases are TGTGCCAGCAGTTACTCGGCCCGCGGCTATGGCTACACCTTC.

The chain is built from TRBV11-3 and TRBJ2-1; 12 positions agree with TRBD2. Trimming at V came to 4 bases and at J to 8 bases, leaving 6 bases not matched to a gene. The CDR3 spans 15 residues. The V gene's germline CDR1 is SGHNT and CDR2 YENEEA. CDR3 amino acids: CASSSGLAGIYEQFF. The CDR3, as DNA: TGTGCCAGCAGCTCCGGACTAGCGGGGATCTATGAGCAGTTCTTC. The full variable domain, with the rest looked up from reference TRBV11-3 and TRBJ2-1, is EAGVVQSPRYKIIEKKQPVAFWCNPISGHNTLYWYLQNLGQGPELLIRYENEEAVDDSQLPKDRFSAERLKGVDSTLKIQPAELGDSAVYLCASSSGLAGIYEQFFGPGTRLTVL.

The chain combines TRBV7-9 with TRBJ2-6; D uncertain. The CDR3 totals 13 residues. Germline CDR1 reads SEHNR; CDR2 reads FQNEAQ (reference sequence). The germline V and J ends were trimmed by 5 bases and 11 bases, with 13 bases remaining between them. CDR3 nucleotides: TGTGCCAGCAGCCCGTACTCTCTCTACGTCCTGACTTTC. This sequence encodes CASSPYSLYVLTF.